A selection of T cell receptor beta chains follows, all from one sample in a study of blood T cell repertoires in COVID-19. Here immunoSEQ multiplex PCR was the method, and the copy in TCRdb shows in-frame clones only, minus some. This sample has about 260,000 clones, with around nine tenths found just once. Sequencing input: peripheral blood. These receptors were obtained from a woman in her seventies with COVID-19, enrolled during active disease. The CDR3 runs from the conserved cysteine through the conserved F or W. A D gene is named only where the DNA matches it firmly. Expanded clones get a size class; other rows say once, few or many, or leave the size out.

CDR3 | DNA | V | size | D | J
CASSQDLSVYSGANVLTF | TGCGCCAGCAGCCAAGATTTATCTGTTTACTCTGGGGCCAACGTCCTGACTTTC | TRBV4-1 | - | - | TRBJ2-6
CASRRQGADGYTF | TGTGCCAGCAGGAGACAGGGGGCGGATGGCTACACCTTC | TRBV2 | once | TRBD1 | TRBJ1-2
CASSQDLTSGEETQYF | TGTGCCAGCAGCCAAGATCTTACTAGCGGTGAAGAGACCCAGTACTTC | TRBV3-1/TRBV3-2 | - | TRBD2 | TRBJ2-5
CASSKPPSTAWNTEAFF | TGTGCCAGTAGTAAACCCCCTTCGACAGCCTGGAACACTGAAGCTTTCTTT | TRBV19 | once | - | TRBJ1-1
CASSSKTALAKNIQYF | TGTGCCAGCAGTTCGAAGACAGCACTAGCCAAAAACATTCAGTACTTC | TRBV28 | few | - | TRBJ2-4
CASSHWGGTPNTEAFF | TGTGCCAGCAGCCATTGGGGTGGGACACCGAACACTGAAGCTTTCTTT | TRBV7-2 | - | - | TRBJ1-1
CASSADVRNSPLHF | TGTGCCAGCAGTGCTGATGTGAGGAATTCACCCCTCCACTTT | TRBV6-4 | few | - | TRBJ1-6
CASSSRTGGSEAFF | TGTGCCAGTAGTTCTCGGACAGGGGGCTCGGAAGCTTTCTTT | TRBV19 | - | TRBD1 | TRBJ1-1
CASSPQGAKPQHF | TGTGCCAGTAGTCCCCAGGGGGCTAAGCCCCAGCATTTT | TRBV19 | - | TRBD1 | TRBJ1-5
CASSLIRSFYNEQFF | TGTGCCAGCAGTTTAATCCGGTCCTTCTACAATGAGCAGTTCTTC | TRBV28 | - | - | TRBJ2-1
CASSFGTGVSYEQYF | TGTGCCAGCAGCTTCGGAACAGGGGTTTCCTACGAGCAGTACTTC | TRBV5-4 | - | TRBD1 | TRBJ2-7
CASSTYRGADTEAFF | TGTGCCAGCAGCACCTACAGGGGGGCGGACACTGAAGCTTTCTTT | TRBV7-2 | - | TRBD1 | TRBJ1-1
CATSDNQGYLYGYTF | TGTGCCACCAGTGACAATCAGGGGTACCTCTATGGCTACACCTTC | TRBV24-1 | - | - | TRBJ1-2
CASSPGLHSYEQYF | TGTGCCAGCTCACCGGGACTGCACTCCTACGAGCAGTACTTC | TRBV18 | - | - | TRBJ2-7
CASRVLAGATGELFF | TGTGCCAGCAGGGTACTAGCGGGGGCCACCGGGGAGCTGTTTTTT | TRBV28 | - | TRBD2 | TRBJ2-2
CASSFQGARSSPLHF | TGTGCCAGCAGTTTTCAGGGGGCAAGGAGTTCACCCCTCCACTTT | TRBV27 | - | TRBD1 | TRBJ1-6
CASSRGNRGLVYEQYF | TGTGCCAGCAGCCGGGGGAACAGGGGGCTGGTCTACGAGCAGTACTTC | TRBV11-3 | - | TRBD1 | TRBJ2-7
CASSLSRQYF | TGTGCCAGCAGCCTTTCCCGGCAGTACTTC | TRBV2 | - | - | TRBJ2-7
CASSAGQSFGETQYF | TGCGCCAGCAGCGCCGGACAGAGCTTTGGAGAGACCCAGTACTTC | TRBV5-1 | - | - | TRBJ2-5
CASSLNRGLSYNEQFF | TGTGCCAGCAGCTTAAATAGGGGTCTCTCCTACAATGAGCAGTTCTTC | TRBV11-3 | - | - | TRBJ2-1
CASSLGTESYDTQYF | TGTGCCAGCAGCCTTGGGACAGAATCGTACGATACGCAGTATTTT | TRBV6-5 | - | TRBD1 | TRBJ2-3
CASSPDRGRTDTQYF | TGTGCCAGCAGCCCCGACAGGGGTCGGACAGATACGCAGTATTTT | TRBV7-9 | - | TRBD1 | TRBJ2-3
CASSYSLPLHF | TGTGCCAGCAGTTACTCCCTACCCCTCCACTTT | TRBV6-6 | - | - | TRBJ1-6
CASSGTSGRTGELFF | TGTGCCAGCAGCGGGACTAGCGGGAGGACCGGGGAGCTGTTTTTT | TRBV6-5 | once | TRBD2 | TRBJ2-2
CASSGGRASYNEQFF | TGTGCCAGCAGCGGCGGGAGGGCCTCCTACAATGAGCAGTTCTTC | TRBV5-4 | - | TRBD2 | TRBJ2-1
CASSLAGTRADTQYF | TGTGCCAGCAGCTTAGCCGGGACTAGAGCAGATACGCAGTATTTT | TRBV11-2 | once | TRBD2 | TRBJ2-3
CAWSPGTSGFLQGYNEQFF | TGTGCCTGGAGTCCAGGGACTAGCGGGTTCCTCCAAGGGTACAATGAGCAGTTCTTC | TRBV30 | - | TRBD2 | TRBJ2-1
CASRRQGASYEQYF | TGTGCCAGCAGGAGACAGGGGGCGTCCTACGAGCAGTACTTC | TRBV28 | - | TRBD1 | TRBJ2-7
CASSFNRGGEELFF | TGCGCCAGCAGCTTCAACAGGGGAGGAGAGGAGCTGTTTTTT | TRBV5-1 | - | - | TRBJ2-2
CASSSDRGQVTEAFF | TGTGCCAGCAGCTCCGACAGGGGGCAGGTCACTGAAGCTTTCTTT | TRBV5-6 | - | TRBD1 | TRBJ1-1
CSASPTGSFGNQPQHF | TGCAGTGCTAGTCCCACGGGATCCTTTGGCAATCAGCCCCAGCATTTT | TRBV20-1 | - | - | TRBJ1-5
CAWAPTGVGTNQPQHF | TGTGCCTGGGCCCCCACAGGGGTTGGGACAAATCAGCCCCAGCATTTT | TRBV30 | once | TRBD1 | TRBJ1-5
CASRGGRAYNSPLHF | TGTGCCAGCAGAGGCGGGCGGGCCTATAATTCACCCCTCCACTTT | TRBV6-5 | few | - | TRBJ1-6
CASSPGLAPRNTDTQYF | TGTGCCAGCAGCCCGGGACTAGCGCCGCGGAACACAGATACGCAGTATTTT | TRBV9 | once | TRBD2 | TRBJ2-3
CATSRERPGASYTF | TGTGCCACCAGCAGAGAAAGGCCAGGGGCGAGCTACACCTTC | TRBV15 | - | - | TRBJ1-2
CAWSSKDRAGNTIYF | TGTGCCTGGAGTTCAAAGGACAGGGCTGGAAACACCATATATTTT | TRBV30 | - | TRBD1 | TRBJ1-3
CAWSKGAGYGYTF | TGTGCCTGGAGTAAGGGGGCGGGATATGGCTACACCTTC | TRBV30 | once | TRBD1 | TRBJ1-2
CASSLVQYYNEQFF | TGCGCCAGCAGCTTGGTGCAGTACTACAATGAGCAGTTCTTC | TRBV5-1 | few | - | TRBJ2-1
CASSATENQPQHF | TGTGCCAGCAGCGCGACTGAGAATCAGCCCCAGCATTTT | TRBV12-3/TRBV12-4 | - | - | TRBJ1-5
CSARKAFDTEAFF | TGCAGCGCCAGGAAGGCTTTTGACACTGAAGCTTTCTTT | TRBV29-1 | - | - | TRBJ1-1
CASSLELAGTDTQYF | TGTGCCAGCAGCTTGGAATTAGCGGGAACAGATACGCAGTATTTT | TRBV5-6 | - | TRBD2 | TRBJ2-3
CASSLGGTGDLYEQYF | TGTGCCAGCAGCTTAGGGGGGACAGGGGACCTTTACGAGCAGTACTTC | TRBV7-9 | - | TRBD1 | TRBJ2-7
CASSLAGTSGQETQYF | TGCGCCAGCAGCTTGGCCGGGACTAGCGGCCAAGAGACCCAGTACTTC | TRBV5-1 | - | TRBD2 | TRBJ2-5
CASSKMAEVNYGYTF | TGTGCCAGCAGCAAAATGGCGGAAGTTAACTATGGCTACACCTTC | TRBV7-9 | once | - | TRBJ1-2
CASSLPRSGKTQYF | TGTGCCAGCAGCTTGCCGCGGTCAGGGAAGACCCAGTACTTC | TRBV5-6 | - | - | TRBJ2-5
CATSDLSLAEHNEQFF | TGTGCCACCAGTGATTTATCACTAGCGGAGCACAATGAGCAGTTCTTC | TRBV24-1 | - | TRBD2 | TRBJ2-1